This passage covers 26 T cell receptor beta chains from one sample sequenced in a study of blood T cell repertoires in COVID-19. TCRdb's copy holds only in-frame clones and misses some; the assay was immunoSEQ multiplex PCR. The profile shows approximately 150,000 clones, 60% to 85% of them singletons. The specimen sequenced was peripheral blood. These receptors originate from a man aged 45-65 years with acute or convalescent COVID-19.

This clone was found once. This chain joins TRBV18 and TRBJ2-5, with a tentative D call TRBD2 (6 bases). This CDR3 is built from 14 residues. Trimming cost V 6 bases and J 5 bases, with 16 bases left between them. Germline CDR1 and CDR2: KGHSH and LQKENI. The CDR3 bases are TGTGCCAGCTCGCCAGTGCGGGGCAGCGAGACCCAGTACTTC. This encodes CASSPVRGSETQYF.

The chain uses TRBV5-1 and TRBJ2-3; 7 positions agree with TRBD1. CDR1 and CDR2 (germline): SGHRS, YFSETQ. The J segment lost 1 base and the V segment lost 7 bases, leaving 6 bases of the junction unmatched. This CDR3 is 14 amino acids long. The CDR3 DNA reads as TGCGCCAGCCACACAGGGGACGGCACAGATACGCAGTATTTT. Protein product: CASHTGDGTDTQYF.

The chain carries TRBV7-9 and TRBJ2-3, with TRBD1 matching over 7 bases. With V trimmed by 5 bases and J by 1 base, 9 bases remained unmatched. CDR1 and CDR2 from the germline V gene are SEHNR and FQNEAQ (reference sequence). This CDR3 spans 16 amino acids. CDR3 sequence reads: CASSHNRGSGTDTQYF. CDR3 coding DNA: TGTGCCAGCAGCCATAACAGGGGTAGTGGCACAGATACGCAGTATTTT.

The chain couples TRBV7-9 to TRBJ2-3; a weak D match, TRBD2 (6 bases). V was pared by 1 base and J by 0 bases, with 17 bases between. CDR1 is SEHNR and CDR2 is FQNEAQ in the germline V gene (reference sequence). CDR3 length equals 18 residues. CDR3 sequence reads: CASSLVGGTPTSTDTQYF. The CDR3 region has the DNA TGTGCCAGCAGCTTAGTTGGGGGGACGCCTACTAGCACAGATACGCAGTATTTT.

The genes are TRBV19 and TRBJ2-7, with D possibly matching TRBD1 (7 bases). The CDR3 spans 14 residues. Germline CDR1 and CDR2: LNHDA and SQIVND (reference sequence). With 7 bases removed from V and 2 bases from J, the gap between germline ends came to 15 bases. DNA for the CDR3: TGTGCCAGTACCTCAGGGGGGCCACCCTACGAGCAGTACTTC. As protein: CASTSGGPPYEQYF.

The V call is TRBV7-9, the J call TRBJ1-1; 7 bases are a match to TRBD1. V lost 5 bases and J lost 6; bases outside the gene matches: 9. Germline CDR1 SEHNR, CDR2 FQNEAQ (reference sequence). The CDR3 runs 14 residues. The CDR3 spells CASSPSGTVPEAFF. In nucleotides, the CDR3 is TGTGCCAGCAGCCCATCGGGGACAGTTCCTGAAGCTTTCTTT.

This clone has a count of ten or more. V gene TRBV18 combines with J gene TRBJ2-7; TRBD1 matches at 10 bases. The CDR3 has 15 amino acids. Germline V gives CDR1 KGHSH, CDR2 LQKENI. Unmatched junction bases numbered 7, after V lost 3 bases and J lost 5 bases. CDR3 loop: CASSPPGTGVHEQYF. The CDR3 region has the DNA TGTGCCAGCTCACCCCCGGGGACAGGGGTCCACGAGCAGTACTTC.

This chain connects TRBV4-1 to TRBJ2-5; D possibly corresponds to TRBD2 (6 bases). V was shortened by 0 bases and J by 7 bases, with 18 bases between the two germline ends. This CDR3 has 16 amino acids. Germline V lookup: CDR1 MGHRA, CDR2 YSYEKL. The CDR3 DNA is TGCGCCAGCAGCCAAGAAGGCTGGGGTCTGGGGGGGACCCAGTACTTC. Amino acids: CASSQEGWGLGGTQYF.

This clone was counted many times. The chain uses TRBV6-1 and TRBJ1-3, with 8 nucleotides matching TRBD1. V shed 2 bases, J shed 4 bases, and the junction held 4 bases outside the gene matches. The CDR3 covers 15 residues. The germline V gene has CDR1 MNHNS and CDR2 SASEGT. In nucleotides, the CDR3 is TGTGCCAGCAGTGAAAAAACAGGGGGAGGAAACACCATATATTTT. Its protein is CASSEKTGGGNTIYF.

CDR3 loop: CATLGQGPLCGSNQPQHF. In DNA form, the CDR3 reads TGTGCCACCTTAGGACAGGGCCCCCTTTGCGGTAGCAATCAGCCCCAGCATTTT. V usage is TRBV24-1 and J usage is TRBJ1-5, with 8 positions matching TRBD1. Germline V lookup: CDR1 KGHDR, CDR2 SFDVKD. The CDR3 covers 18 residues. Trimming removed 9 bases from V and 0 bases from J; junction bases left unmatched: 15.

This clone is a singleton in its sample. The CDR3 loop reads CASSSQGHEQFF. The DNA of the CDR3 is TGCGCCAGCAGCTCGCAGGGGCATGAGCAGTTCTTC. The gene calls are TRBV5-1 and TRBJ2-1; TRBD1 might be the D (6 bases). V was pared by 3 bases and J by 8 bases, with 9 bases between. Germline assignment: CDR1 SGHRS and CDR2 YFSETQ. The CDR3 has 12 amino acids. Filled out from reference TRBV5-1 and TRBJ2-1, the complete variable domain reads KAGVTQTPRYLIKTRGQQVTLSCSPISGHRSVSWYQQTPGQGLQFLFEYFSETQRNKGNFPGRFSGRQFSNSRSEMNVSTLELGDSALYLCASSSQGHEQFFGPGTRLTVL.

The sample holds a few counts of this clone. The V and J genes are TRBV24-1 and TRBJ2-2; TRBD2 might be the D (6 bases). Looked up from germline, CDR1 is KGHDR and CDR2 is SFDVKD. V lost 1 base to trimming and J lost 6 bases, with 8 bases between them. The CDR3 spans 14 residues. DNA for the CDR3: TGTGCCACCAGTGATTTTTGGGAGGCCGGGGAGCTGTTTTTT. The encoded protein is CATSDFWEAGELFF.

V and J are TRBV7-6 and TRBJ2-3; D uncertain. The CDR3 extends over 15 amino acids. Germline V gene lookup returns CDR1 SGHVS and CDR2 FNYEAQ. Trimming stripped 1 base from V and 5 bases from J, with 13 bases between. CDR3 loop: CASSLGSYVGDTQYF. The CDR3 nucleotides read TGTGCCAGCAGCTTAGGTAGTTATGTCGGAGATACGCAGTATTTT.

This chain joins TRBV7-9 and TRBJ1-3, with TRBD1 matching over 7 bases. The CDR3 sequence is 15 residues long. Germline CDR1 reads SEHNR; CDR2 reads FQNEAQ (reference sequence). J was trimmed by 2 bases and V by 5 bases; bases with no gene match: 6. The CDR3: CASSPSQGAGNTIYF. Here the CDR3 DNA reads TGTGCCAGCAGCCCGTCGCAGGGGGCTGGAAACACCATATATTTT.

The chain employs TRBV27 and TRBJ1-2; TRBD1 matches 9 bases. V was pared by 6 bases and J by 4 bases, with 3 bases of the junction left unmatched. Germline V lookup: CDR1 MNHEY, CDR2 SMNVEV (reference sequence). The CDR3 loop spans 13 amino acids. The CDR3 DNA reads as TGTGCCAGCAGCCAACAGGGGGCCTATGGCTACACCTTC. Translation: CASSQQGAYGYTF.

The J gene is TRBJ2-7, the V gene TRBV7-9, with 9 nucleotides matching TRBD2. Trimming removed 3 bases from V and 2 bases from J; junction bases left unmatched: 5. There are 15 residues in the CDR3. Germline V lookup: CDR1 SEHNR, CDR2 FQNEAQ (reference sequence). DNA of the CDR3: TGTGCCAGCAGCTTCGTGGCGGGGGGGCCCTACGAGCAGTACTTC. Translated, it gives CASSFVAGGPYEQYF.

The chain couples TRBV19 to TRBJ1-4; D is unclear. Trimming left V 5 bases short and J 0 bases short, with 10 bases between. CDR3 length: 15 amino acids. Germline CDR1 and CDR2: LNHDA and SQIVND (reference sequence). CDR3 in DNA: TGTGCCAGTAGTTGGCAAACAGCAACTAATGAAAAACTGTTTTTT. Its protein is CASSWQTATNEKLFF.

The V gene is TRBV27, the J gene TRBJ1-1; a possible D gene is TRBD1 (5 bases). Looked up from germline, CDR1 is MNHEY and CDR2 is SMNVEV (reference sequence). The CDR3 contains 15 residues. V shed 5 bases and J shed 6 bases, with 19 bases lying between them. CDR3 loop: CASSEISGGFSEAFF. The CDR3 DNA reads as TGTGCCAGCAGTGAAATAAGCGGGGGATTCTCTGAAGCTTTCTTT.

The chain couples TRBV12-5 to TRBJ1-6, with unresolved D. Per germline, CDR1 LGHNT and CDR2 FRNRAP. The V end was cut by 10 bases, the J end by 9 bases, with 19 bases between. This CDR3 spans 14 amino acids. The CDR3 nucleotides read TGTGCTACCAAAGCCGCAGGCTTAGGTTCACCCCTCCACTTT. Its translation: CATKAAGLGSPLHF.

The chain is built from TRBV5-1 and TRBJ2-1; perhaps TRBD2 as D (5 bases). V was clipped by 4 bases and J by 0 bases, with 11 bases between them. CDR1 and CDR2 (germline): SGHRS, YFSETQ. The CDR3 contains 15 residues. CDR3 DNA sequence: TGCGCCAGCAGCCACGACTATAGCTCCTACAATGAGCAGTTCTTC. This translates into CASSHDYSSYNEQFF.

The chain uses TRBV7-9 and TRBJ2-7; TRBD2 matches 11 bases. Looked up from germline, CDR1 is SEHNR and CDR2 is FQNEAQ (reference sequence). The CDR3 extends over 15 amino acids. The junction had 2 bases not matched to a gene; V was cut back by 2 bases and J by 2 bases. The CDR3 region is CASSLQTSGAYEQYF. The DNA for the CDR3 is TGTGCCAGCAGCTTACAGACTAGCGGGGCCTACGAGCAGTACTTC.

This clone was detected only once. DNA of the CDR3: TGCGCCAGCAGCTTGGTGGGGCCAGTAAACACTGAAGCTTTCTTT. This codes for CASSLVGPVNTEAFF. The chain recombines TRBV5-1 with TRBJ1-1; a possible D gene is TRBD1 (5 bases). Trimming took 0 bases from V and 2 from J, leaving 11 bases between them. The length of the CDR3 is 15 residues. Germline V gene lookup returns CDR1 SGHRS and CDR2 YFSETQ.

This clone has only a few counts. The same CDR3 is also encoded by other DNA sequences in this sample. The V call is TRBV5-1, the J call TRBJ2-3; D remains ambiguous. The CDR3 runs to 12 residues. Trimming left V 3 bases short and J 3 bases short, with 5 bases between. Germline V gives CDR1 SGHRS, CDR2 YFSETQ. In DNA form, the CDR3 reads TGCGCCAGCAGCTCCGGGACAGATACGCAGTATTTT. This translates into CASSSGTDTQYF.

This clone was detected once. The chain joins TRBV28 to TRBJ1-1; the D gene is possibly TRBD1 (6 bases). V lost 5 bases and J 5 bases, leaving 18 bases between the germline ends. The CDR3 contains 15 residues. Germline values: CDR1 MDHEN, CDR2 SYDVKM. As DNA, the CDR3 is TGTGCCAGCAGTCTAGGGGGTTGGGGTCGGACTGAAGCTTTCTTT. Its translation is CASSLGGWGRTEAFF.

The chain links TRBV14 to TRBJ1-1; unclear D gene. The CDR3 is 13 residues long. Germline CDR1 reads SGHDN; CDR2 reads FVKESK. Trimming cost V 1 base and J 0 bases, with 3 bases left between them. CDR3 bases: TGTGCCAGCAGCCAAGTCATGAACACTGAAGCTTTCTTT. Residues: CASSQVMNTEAFF.

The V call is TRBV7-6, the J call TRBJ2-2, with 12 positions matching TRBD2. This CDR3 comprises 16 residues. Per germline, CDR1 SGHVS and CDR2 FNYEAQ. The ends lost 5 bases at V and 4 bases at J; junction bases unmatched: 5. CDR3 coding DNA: TGTGCCAGCAGCCCTACTAGCGGGAGGAGCACCGGGGAGCTGTTTTTT. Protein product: CASSPTSGRSTGELFF.